The present entry profiles one TCR beta chain with its context. Measured with immunoSEQ multiplex PCR; TCRdb has only the in-frame clones, and not every one. Counted here are approximately 76,000 clones, around 94% occurring once; the ten biggest clones make up around 2.1%. Among the roughly 110 subjects of the validation cohort, separate from the approximately 660-subject first cohort, were the donors. The data are from a study of cytomegalovirus exposure and HLA in healthy donors. V shed 0 bases and J shed 3 bases, with 15 bases lying between them. The CDR3 loop spans 16 amino acids. Germline V gene data show CDR1 as KGHSH and CDR2 as LQKENI.

The genes are TRBV18 and TRBJ2-7; D not certain. The specimen was PBMCs. This receptor was obtained from a woman under 30 in good health and CMV-seronegative. This CDR3 is CASSPPNSLGFYEQYF. The DNA of the CDR3 is TGTGCCAGCTCACCACCGAACTCCCTAGGCTTCTACGAGCAGTACTTC.